Listed below are T cell receptor beta chains from one sample, sequenced in a study of blood T cell repertoires in COVID-19. Profiling relied on immunoSEQ multiplex PCR, and the TCRdb table lists in-frame clones only, not all of them. The table has around 9,700 clones, nearly 90% seen once. Sequenced input: peripheral blood. Receptors were obtained from a young man with active or convalescent COVID-19. The CDR3 runs from the conserved cysteine through the conserved F or W. The order of the fields is J gene, V gene, CDR3 protein.

J gene: TRBJ1-1; V gene: TRBV5-4; CDR3 protein: CACQRGSGETEAFF
J gene: TRBJ1-2; V gene: TRBV6-6; CDR3 protein: CASTEDNYGYTF
J gene: TRBJ2-3; V gene: TRBV6-1; CDR3 protein: CASSEGEGFLDTQYF
J gene: TRBJ1-1; V gene: TRBV19; CDR3 protein: CASSNRGSTEAFF
J gene: TRBJ1-2; V gene: TRBV25-1; CDR3 protein: CASSASRPARRGYTF
J gene: TRBJ2-5; V gene: TRBV5-1; CDR3 protein: CASSLLGGGLEGTQYF
J gene: TRBJ2-1; V gene: TRBV27; CDR3 protein: CASSFSGTGGAVGQFF
J gene: TRBJ2-1; V gene: TRBV6-4; CDR3 protein: CASSRTSGGYNEQFF
J gene: TRBJ2-3; V gene: TRBV6-4; CDR3 protein: CASSEAGGTDTQYF
J gene: TRBJ1-1; V gene: TRBV14; CDR3 protein: CASSPSQGTEAFF
J gene: TRBJ1-2; V gene: TRBV5-1; CDR3 protein: CASSVKISSNYGYTF
J gene: TRBJ1-6; V gene: TRBV10-3; CDR3 protein: CASHRGADSPLHF
J gene: TRBJ1-2; V gene: TRBV4-2; CDR3 protein: CASSPTGGDYGYTF
J gene: TRBJ2-3; V gene: TRBV7-8; CDR3 protein: CASSFAGLAGGITDTQYF
J gene: TRBJ2-2; V gene: TRBV10-3; CDR3 protein: CAIRGRAGGNTGELFF
J gene: TRBJ1-1; V gene: TRBV6-6; CDR3 protein: CASSYASVGQGPFFF
J gene: TRBJ1-2; V gene: TRBV6-5; CDR3 protein: CASWDRGLFKYGYTF
J gene: TRBJ2-3; V gene: TRBV30; CDR3 protein: CAWSRGGGDGDTQYF
J gene: TRBJ1-6; V gene: TRBV11-2; CDR3 protein: CASSLDVKGESPLHF
J gene: TRBJ2-7; V gene: TRBV30; CDR3 protein: CAYDRSTYEQYF
J gene: TRBJ2-5; V gene: TRBV29-1; CDR3 protein: CSYRDRVQETQYF
J gene: TRBJ1-1; V gene: TRBV18; CDR3 protein: CASSPSYVLNTEAFF
J gene: TRBJ2-1; V gene: TRBV9; CDR3 protein: CASSVGGSGDEQFF
J gene: TRBJ1-4; V gene: TRBV4-1; CDR3 protein: CASSLERGAGEKLFF
J gene: TRBJ1-2; V gene: TRBV2; CDR3 protein: CASSGTEESYGYTF
J gene: TRBJ1-1; V gene: TRBV23-1; CDR3 protein: CASRQGTNTEAFF
J gene: TRBJ2-7; V gene: TRBV11-2; CDR3 protein: CASSSPAGGDRDYEQYF
J gene: TRBJ1-5; V gene: TRBV24-1; CDR3 protein: CATSESFLDRDNQPQHF
J gene: TRBJ2-3; V gene: TRBV6-5; CDR3 protein: CASSPRTSTDTQYF
J gene: TRBJ2-5; V gene: TRBV6-6; CDR3 protein: CASSYHTGAQETQYF
J gene: TRBJ2-1; V gene: TRBV11-2; CDR3 protein: CASSLRARSYNEQFF
J gene: TRBJ2-5; V gene: TRBV5-4; CDR3 protein: CASSRTGVEETQYF
J gene: TRBJ2-7; V gene: TRBV6-1; CDR3 protein: CASSEIGGGADEQYF
J gene: TRBJ2-3; V gene: TRBV10-1; CDR3 protein: CASSLGLEADTQYF
J gene: TRBJ2-5; V gene: TRBV7-9; CDR3 protein: CASSPGGGRETQYF
J gene: TRBJ2-3; V gene: TRBV7-2; CDR3 protein: CASSGTSGGAGDTQYF
J gene: TRBJ1-6; V gene: TRBV20-1; CDR3 protein: CSARDTSALHF
J gene: TRBJ2-5; V gene: TRBV19; CDR3 protein: CASSSLRPERGETQYF
J gene: TRBJ2-5; V gene: TRBV7-7; CDR3 protein: CASSLTSYRPQETQYF
J gene: TRBJ1-4; V gene: TRBV30; CDR3 protein: CAWSYQGDEKLFF
J gene: TRBJ2-3; V gene: TRBV6-1; CDR3 protein: CASSEHSEYTQYF
J gene: TRBJ1-3; V gene: TRBV4-2; CDR3 protein: CASSQVGGSSGNTIYF
J gene: TRBJ1-1; V gene: TRBV5-1; CDR3 protein: CASSLGQVATEAFF
J gene: TRBJ1-2; V gene: TRBV19; CDR3 protein: CAYKGTDYGYTF
J gene: TRBJ1-1; V gene: TRBV6-5; CDR3 protein: CASSSTGGLMNTEAFF
J gene: TRBJ2-5; V gene: TRBV12-3/TRBV12-4; CDR3 protein: CATNQGPQGTQYF
J gene: TRBJ1-2; V gene: TRBV24-1; CDR3 protein: CATSDAGTRDPYTF
J gene: TRBJ1-4; V gene: TRBV3-1/TRBV3-2; CDR3 protein: CASSQDLGGREKLFF
J gene: TRBJ2-1; V gene: TRBV14; CDR3 protein: CASSQYSGGYEQFF